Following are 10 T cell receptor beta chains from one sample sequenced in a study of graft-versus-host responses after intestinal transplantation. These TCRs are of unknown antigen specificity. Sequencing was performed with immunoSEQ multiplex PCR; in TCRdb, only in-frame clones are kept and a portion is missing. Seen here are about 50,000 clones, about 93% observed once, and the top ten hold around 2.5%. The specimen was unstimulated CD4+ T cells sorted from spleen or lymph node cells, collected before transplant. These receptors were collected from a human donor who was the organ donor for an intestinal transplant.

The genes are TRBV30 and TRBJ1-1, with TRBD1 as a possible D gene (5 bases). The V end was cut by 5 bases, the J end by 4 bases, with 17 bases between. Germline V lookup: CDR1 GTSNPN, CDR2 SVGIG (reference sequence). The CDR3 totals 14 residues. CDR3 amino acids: CAWSRGREVTEAFF. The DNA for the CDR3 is TGTGCCTGGTCCCGGGGCCGGGAGGTCACTGAAGCTTTCTTT.

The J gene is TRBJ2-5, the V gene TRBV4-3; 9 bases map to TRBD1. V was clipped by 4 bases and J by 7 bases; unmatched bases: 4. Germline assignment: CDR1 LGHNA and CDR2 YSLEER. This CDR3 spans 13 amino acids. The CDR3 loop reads CASSLDRGGTQYF. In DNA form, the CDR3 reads TGCGCCAGCAGCCTGGACAGGGGTGGGACCCAGTACTTC.

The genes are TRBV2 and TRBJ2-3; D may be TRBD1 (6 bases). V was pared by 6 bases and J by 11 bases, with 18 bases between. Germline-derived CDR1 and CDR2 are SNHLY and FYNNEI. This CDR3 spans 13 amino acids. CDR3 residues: CASRVGYRDGQYF. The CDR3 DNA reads TGTGCCAGCAGGGTAGGGTACAGGGATGGGCAGTATTTT. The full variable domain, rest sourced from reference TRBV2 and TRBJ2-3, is EPEVTQTPSHQVTQMGQEVILRCVPISNHLYFYWYRQILGQKVEFLVSFYNNEISEKSEIFDDQFSVERPDGSNFTLKIRSTKLEDSAMYFCASRVGYRDGQYFGPGTRLTVL.

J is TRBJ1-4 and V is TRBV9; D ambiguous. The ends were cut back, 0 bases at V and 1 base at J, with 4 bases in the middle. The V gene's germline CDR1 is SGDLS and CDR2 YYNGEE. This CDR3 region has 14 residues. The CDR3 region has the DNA TGTGCCAGCAGCGTAGGGGGAACTAATGAAAAACTGTTTTTT. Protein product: CASSVGGTNEKLFF.

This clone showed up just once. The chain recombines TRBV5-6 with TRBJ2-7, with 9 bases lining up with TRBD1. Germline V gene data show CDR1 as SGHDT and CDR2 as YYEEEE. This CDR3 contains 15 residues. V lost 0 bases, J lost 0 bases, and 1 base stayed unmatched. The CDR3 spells CASSLGTGVSYEQYF. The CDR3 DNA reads TGTGCCAGCAGCTTGGGGACAGGGGTCTCCTACGAGCAGTACTTC.

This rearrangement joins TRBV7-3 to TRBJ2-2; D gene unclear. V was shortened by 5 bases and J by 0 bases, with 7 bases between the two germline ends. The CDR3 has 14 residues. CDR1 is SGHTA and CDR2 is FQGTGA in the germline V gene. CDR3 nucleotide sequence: TGTGCCAGCAGCCTAGGCTCGAACACCGGGGAGCTGTTTTTT. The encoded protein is CASSLGSNTGELFF.

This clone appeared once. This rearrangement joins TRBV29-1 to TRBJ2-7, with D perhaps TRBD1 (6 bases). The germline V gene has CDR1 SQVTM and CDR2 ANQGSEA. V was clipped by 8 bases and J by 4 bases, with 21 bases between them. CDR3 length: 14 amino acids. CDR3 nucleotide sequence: TGCAGCAACCATGAGGACAGAGACGGATACGAGCAGTACTTC. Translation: CSNHEDRDGYEQYF.

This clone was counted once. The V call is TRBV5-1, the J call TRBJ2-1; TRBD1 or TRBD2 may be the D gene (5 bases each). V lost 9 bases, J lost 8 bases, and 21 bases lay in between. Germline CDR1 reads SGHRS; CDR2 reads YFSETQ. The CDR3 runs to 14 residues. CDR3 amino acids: CATTRDPIGDEQFF. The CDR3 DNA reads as TGCGCCACAACCCGGGACCCTATAGGGGATGAGCAGTTCTTC.

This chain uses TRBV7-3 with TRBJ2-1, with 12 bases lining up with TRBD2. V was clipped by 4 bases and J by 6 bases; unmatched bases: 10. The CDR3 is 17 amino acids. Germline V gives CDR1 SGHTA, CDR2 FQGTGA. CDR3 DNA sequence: TGTGCCAGCAGCTGGGCCTCCACTAGCGGGAGGATCAATGAGCAGTTCTTC. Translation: CASSWASTSGRINEQFF.

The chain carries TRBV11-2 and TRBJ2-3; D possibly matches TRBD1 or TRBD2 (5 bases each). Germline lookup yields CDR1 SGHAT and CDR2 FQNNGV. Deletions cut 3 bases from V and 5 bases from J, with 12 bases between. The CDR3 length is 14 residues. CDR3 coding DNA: TGTGCCAGCAGCTTGTCGAGGGGAATAGATACGCAGTATTTT. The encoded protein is CASSLSRGIDTQYF. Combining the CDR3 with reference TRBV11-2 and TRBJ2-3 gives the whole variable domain EAGVAQSPRYKIIEKRQSVAFWCNPISGHATLYWYQQILGQGPKLLIQFQNNGVVDDSQLPKDRFSAERLKGVDSTLKIQPAKLEDSAVYLCASSLSRGIDTQYFGPGTRLTVL.